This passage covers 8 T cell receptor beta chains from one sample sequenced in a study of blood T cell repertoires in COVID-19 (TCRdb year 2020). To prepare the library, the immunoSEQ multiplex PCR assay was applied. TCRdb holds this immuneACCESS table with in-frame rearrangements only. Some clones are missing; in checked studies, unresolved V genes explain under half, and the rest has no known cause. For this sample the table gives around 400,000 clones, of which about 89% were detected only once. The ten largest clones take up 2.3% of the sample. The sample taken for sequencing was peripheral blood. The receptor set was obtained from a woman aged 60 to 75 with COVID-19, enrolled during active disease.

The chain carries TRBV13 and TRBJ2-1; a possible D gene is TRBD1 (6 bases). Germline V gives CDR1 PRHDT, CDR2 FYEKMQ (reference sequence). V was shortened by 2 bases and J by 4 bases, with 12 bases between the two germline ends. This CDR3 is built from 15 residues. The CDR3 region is CASSLSGDRYNEQFF. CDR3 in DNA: TGTGCCAGCAGCTTATCAGGGGATCGGTACAATGAGCAGTTCTTC.

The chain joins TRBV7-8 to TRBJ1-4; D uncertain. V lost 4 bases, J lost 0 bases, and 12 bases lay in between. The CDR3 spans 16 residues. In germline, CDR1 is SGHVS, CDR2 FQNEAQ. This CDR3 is CASSSHPGTTNEKLFF. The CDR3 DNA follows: TGTGCCAGCAGCTCTCACCCCGGGACAACTAATGAAAAACTGTTTTTT.

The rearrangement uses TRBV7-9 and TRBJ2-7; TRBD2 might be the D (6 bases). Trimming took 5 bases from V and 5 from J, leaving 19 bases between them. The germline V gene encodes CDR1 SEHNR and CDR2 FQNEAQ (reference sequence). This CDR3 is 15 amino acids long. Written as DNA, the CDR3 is TGTGCCAGCAGCAACGGAGGGGCGATAGTCGACGAGCAGTACTTC. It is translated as CASSNGGAIVDEQYF.

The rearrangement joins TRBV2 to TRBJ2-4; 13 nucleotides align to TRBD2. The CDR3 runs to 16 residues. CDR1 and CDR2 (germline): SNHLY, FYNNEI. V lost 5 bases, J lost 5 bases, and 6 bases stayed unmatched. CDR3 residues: CASSKTSGGFENIQYF. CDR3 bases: TGTGCCAGCAGTAAGACTAGCGGGGGGTTCGAAAACATTCAGTACTTC.

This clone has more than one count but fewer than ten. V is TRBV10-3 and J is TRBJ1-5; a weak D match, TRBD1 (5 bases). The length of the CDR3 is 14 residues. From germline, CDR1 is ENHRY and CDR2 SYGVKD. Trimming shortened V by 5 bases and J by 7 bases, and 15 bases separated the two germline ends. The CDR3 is CAISPQGIGQPQHF. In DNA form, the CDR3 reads TGTGCCATCAGTCCCCAGGGTATAGGGCAGCCCCAGCATTTT.

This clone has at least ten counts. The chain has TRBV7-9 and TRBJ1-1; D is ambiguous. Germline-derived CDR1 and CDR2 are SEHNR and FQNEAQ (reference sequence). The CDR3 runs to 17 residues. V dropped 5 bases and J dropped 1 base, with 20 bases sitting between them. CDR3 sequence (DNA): TGTGCCAGCAGCCCCCTCGGGGTAGGGTTGGAGAACACTGAAGCTTTCTTT. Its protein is CASSPLGVGLENTEAFF.

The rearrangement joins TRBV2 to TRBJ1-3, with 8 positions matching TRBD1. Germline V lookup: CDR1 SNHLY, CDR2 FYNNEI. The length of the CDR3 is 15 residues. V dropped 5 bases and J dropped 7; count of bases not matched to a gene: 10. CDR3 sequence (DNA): TGTGCCAGCAGTCCACAGGGGGTTTTAGGGAACACCATATATTTT. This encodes CASSPQGVLGNTIYF.

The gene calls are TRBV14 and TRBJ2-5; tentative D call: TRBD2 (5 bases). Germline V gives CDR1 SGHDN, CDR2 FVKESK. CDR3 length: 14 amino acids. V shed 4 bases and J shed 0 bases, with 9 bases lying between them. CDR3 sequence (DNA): TGTGCCAGCAGCCCACTAGAACACCAAGAGACCCAGTACTTC. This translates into CASSPLEHQETQYF. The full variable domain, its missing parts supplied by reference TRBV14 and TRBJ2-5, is EAGVTQFPSHSVIEKGQTVTLRCDPISGHDNLYWYRRVMGKEIKFLLHFVKESKQDESGMPNNRFLAERTGGTYSTLKVQPAELEDSGVYFCASSPLEHQETQYFGPGTRLLVL.